These T cell receptor beta chains were read from a single sample in a study of CD8+CD57+ T cells in acquired aplastic anemia. TCRdb used MiXCR to reprocess the reads, holding one entry per CDR3 protein. The table shows under 350,000 distinct CDR3 sequences, with about 50% occurring only once. The specimen was sorted CD4+, CD8+, or CD8+CD57+ T cells (not recorded which) from PBMCs. These receptors originate from a human donor with aplastic anemia. The CDR3 runs from the conserved cysteine through the conserved F or W. D genes are given only for firm matches. Where a row states a size, it is once, few, many or the class of an expanded clone; other rows omit it.

abundance: many; j_gene: TRBJ2-5; v_gene: TRBV6-5; d_gene: -; CDR3nt: TGTGCCAGCAGTTCCAGAGTGGAGGAGACCCAGTACTTC; CDR3aa: CASSSRVEETQYF
abundance: -; j_gene: TRBJ1-1; v_gene: TRBV7-2; d_gene: TRBD1; CDR3nt: TGTGCCAGCAGCTTATTGGGGACAGGGGGCCGTATGAACACTGAAGCTTTCTTT; CDR3aa: CASSLLGTGGRMNTEAFF
abundance: -; j_gene: TRBJ1-5; v_gene: TRBV27; d_gene: -; CDR3nt: TGTGCCAGCCGTAGTAGCAATCAGCCCCAGCATTTT; CDR3aa: CASRSSNQPQHF
abundance: few; j_gene: TRBJ2-1; v_gene: TRBV18; d_gene: TRBD1; CDR3nt: TGTGCCAGCTCCCAAACAGGGGCCGGCTACAATGAGCAGTTCTTC; CDR3aa: CASSQTGAGYNEQFF
abundance: -; j_gene: TRBJ2-2; v_gene: TRBV20-1; d_gene: -; CDR3nt: TGCAGTGCTAGAGTAGGGGATAGCGGGGAGCTGTTTTTT; CDR3aa: CSARVGDSGELFF
abundance: many; j_gene: TRBJ1-2; v_gene: TRBV9; d_gene: -; CDR3nt: TGTGCCAGCAGCGTAGGGGGGAGCCCCCTCTATGGCTACACCTTC; CDR3aa: CASSVGGSPLYGYTF
abundance: -; j_gene: TRBJ2-5; v_gene: TRBV12-3/TRBV12-4; d_gene: -; CDR3nt: TGTGCCAGCGCGGGGCTCGGAAAAGAGACCCAGTACTTC; CDR3aa: CASAGLGKETQYF
abundance: -; j_gene: TRBJ1-1; v_gene: TRBV12-3/TRBV12-4; d_gene: -; CDR3nt: TGTGCCAGCAGTTACCTTGGGGACACTGAAGCTTTCTTT; CDR3aa: CASSYLGDTEAFF
abundance: -; j_gene: TRBJ1-5; v_gene: TRBV7-2; d_gene: TRBD1; CDR3nt: TGTGCCAGCAGCCGGGACAGGGGCAATCAGCCCCAGCATTTT; CDR3aa: CASSRDRGNQPQHF
abundance: -; j_gene: TRBJ1-1; v_gene: TRBV14; d_gene: -; CDR3nt: TGTGCCAGCAGCCAAGGGCAGGGAGGGATGGAAGCTTTCTTT; CDR3aa: CASSQGQGGMEAFF
abundance: -; j_gene: TRBJ1-6; v_gene: TRBV12-3/TRBV12-4; d_gene: -; CDR3nt: TGTGCCAGCAGTTCCGCCAATTCACCCCTCCACTTT; CDR3aa: CASSSANSPLHF
abundance: -; j_gene: TRBJ2-1; v_gene: TRBV12-3/TRBV12-4; d_gene: TRBD1; CDR3nt: TGTGCCAGCAGCTCGACAGGGGGTCAGCAGTTCTTC; CDR3aa: CASSSTGGQQFF
abundance: -; j_gene: TRBJ1-3; v_gene: TRBV18; d_gene: -; CDR3nt: TGTGCCAGCTCACCAGGGCAGGGGACCGGTACCATATATTTT; CDR3aa: CASSPGQGTGTIYF
abundance: few; j_gene: TRBJ2-2; v_gene: TRBV15; d_gene: -; CDR3nt: TGTGCCACCAGCACCTACCAAGGAGCGAACACCGGGGAGCTGTTTTTT; CDR3aa: CATSTYQGANTGELFF
abundance: -; j_gene: TRBJ2-5; v_gene: TRBV20-1; d_gene: -; CDR3nt: TGCAGTGCTGTATTTCCCCGGGTCCAAGAGACCCAGTACTTC; CDR3aa: CSAVFPRVQETQYF
abundance: once; j_gene: TRBJ2-1; v_gene: TRBV15; d_gene: TRBD2; CDR3nt: TGTGCCACGAGCAGAGACCCCAGCGGGGGTTACAATGAGCGGTTCTTC; CDR3aa: CATSRDPSGGYNERFF
abundance: -; j_gene: TRBJ2-7; v_gene: TRBV24-1; d_gene: TRBD1; CDR3nt: TGTGCCACCAGTGATTCGGGGCAGGGGGTACACGAGCAGTACTTC; CDR3aa: CATSDSGQGVHEQYF